Below are 20 T cell receptor beta chains sequenced from a single sample in a study of T cell changes during pregnancy in multiple sclerosis. TCRdb's table, derived via immunoSEQ multiplex PCR, lists solely in-frame clones and lacks some. The repertoire includes some 87,000 clones, about 95% of them detected once, and about 1.2% sits in the top ten. The input for sequencing was peripheral blood, taken in the second trimester of pregnancy. These TCRs come from a female donor with multiple sclerosis, enrolled in a pregnancy study.

The V and J genes are TRBV5-1 and TRBJ1-3; unclear D gene. The CDR3 runs to 13 residues. CDR1 and CDR2 (germline): SGHRS, YFSETQ. V lost 0 bases to trimming and J lost 4 bases, with 5 bases between them. CDR3 nucleotides: TGCGCCAGCAGCTTGGCTGAGGGAAACACCATATATTTT. This sequence encodes CASSLAEGNTIYF.

The V gene is TRBV5-1, the J gene TRBJ2-7, with a possible D match to TRBD1 (6 bases). The CDR3 runs 14 residues. V was shortened by 5 bases and J by 3 bases, with 15 bases between the two germline ends. The germline gives CDR1 SGHRS, CDR2 YFSETQ. CDR3 region: CASRSTGYYYEQYF. The CDR3 DNA follows: TGCGCCAGCAGATCAACAGGGTACTACTACGAGCAGTACTTC. Combining the CDR3 with reference TRBV5-1 and TRBJ2-7 gives the whole variable domain KAGVTQTPRYLIKTRGQQVTLSCSPISGHRSVSWYQQTPGQGLQFLFEYFSETQRNKGNFPGRFSGRQFSNSRSEMNVSTLELGDSALYLCASRSTGYYYEQYFGPGTRLTVT.

The chain uses TRBV19 and TRBJ2-7, with 9 bases fitting TRBD1. Germline V gene lookup returns CDR1 LNHDA and CDR2 SQIVND (reference sequence). This CDR3 is 13 amino acids long. With V trimmed by 5 bases and J by 3 bases, 2 bases remained unmatched. The CDR3 bases are TGTGCCAGTAGTGGGACAGGGCGCTACGAGCAGTACTTC. Encoded protein: CASSGTGRYEQYF.

The J gene is TRBJ1-2, the V gene TRBV5-4, with 10 bases aligning to TRBD1. The CDR3 is made up of 14 amino acids. The V segment lost 6 bases and the J segment 7 bases; nucleotides outside the gene matches: 9. The germline CDR1 and CDR2 sequences are SGHNT and YYREEE (reference sequence). Here the CDR3 reads CASTLGQGVGGYTF. The DNA of the CDR3 is TGTGCCAGCACCCTCGGACAGGGGGTAGGTGGCTACACCTTC.

The chain has TRBV5-1 and TRBJ2-7; D is unresolved. The V gene's germline CDR1 is SGHRS and CDR2 YFSETQ. Trimming pared 8 bases from V and 2 bases from J, leaving 14 bases between. The CDR3 covers 13 residues. CDR3 region: CASAPGPTYEQYF. CDR3 DNA: TGCGCCAGTGCCCCGGGTCCTACCTACGAGCAGTACTTC.

The table lists this clone with a count of one. The chain has TRBV6-5 and TRBJ2-7, with 7 positions matching TRBD2. Germline V lookup: CDR1 MNHEY, CDR2 SVGAGI. After removal of 0 bases from V and 10 bases from J, the junction contained 12 bases not matched to a gene. CDR3 length: 15 residues. The CDR3 here is CASSYSAGGSKEQYF. CDR3 DNA: TGTGCCAGCAGTTACTCCGCCGGGGGGTCCAAGGAACAGTACTTC.

This chain links TRBV27 with TRBJ1-2; 7 bases match TRBD1. The trim removed 5 bases at V and 7 bases at J, leaving 7 bases unmatched. This CDR3 region has 13 residues. Germline lookup yields CDR1 MNHEY and CDR2 SMNVEV (reference sequence). The CDR3 region is CASSSQGVGGYTF. Here the CDR3 DNA reads TGTGCCAGCAGTAGCCAGGGGGTGGGTGGCTACACCTTC.

The V gene is TRBV30, the J gene TRBJ2-7; D ambiguous. CDR3 length equals 13 residues. CDR1 and CDR2 (germline): GTSNPN, SVGIG (reference sequence). V was trimmed by 3 bases and J by 7 bases, leaving 16 bases between them. CDR3 sequence reads: CAWSFTEFGEQYF. For the CDR3, the DNA is TGTGCCTGGAGCTTTACTGAATTCGGGGAGCAGTACTTC.

The chain recombines TRBV28 with TRBJ1-4, with D maybe TRBD1 (6 bases). This CDR3 is 15 amino acids long. The V gene's germline CDR1 is MDHEN and CDR2 SYDVKM. V lost 3 bases and J lost 3, with 11 bases in between. Here the CDR3 reads CASSFRGAPNEKLFF. CDR3 DNA sequence: TGTGCCAGCAGTTTTCGGGGGGCACCTAATGAAAAACTGTTTTTT.

This sequence joins TRBV9 and TRBJ2-1; no definite D call. The CDR3 runs 15 residues. Germline CDR1 SGDLS, CDR2 YYNGEE. With 3 bases removed from V and 7 bases from J, the gap between germline ends came to 17 bases. CDR3 sequence reads: CASSGSLPGKNEQFF. The CDR3 DNA sequence: TGTGCCAGCAGCGGCTCCCTCCCCGGTAAGAATGAGCAGTTCTTC. Filled out from reference TRBV9 and TRBJ2-1, the complete variable domain reads DSGVTQTPKHLITATGQRVTLRCSPRSGDLSVYWYQQSLDQGLQFLIQYYNGEERAKGNILERFSAQQFPDLHSELNLSSLELGDSALYFCASSGSLPGKNEQFFGPGTRLTVL.

This sequence joins TRBV11-2 and TRBJ2-3; 8 bases fit TRBD1. The CDR3 sequence is 17 residues long. Germline CDR1 SGHAT, CDR2 FQNNGV. The V segment lost 5 bases and the J segment 4 bases; nucleotides outside the gene matches: 14. The CDR3, as DNA: TGTGCCAGCAGCATGGGACAGGCGTTTATTGTGGCAGATACGCAGTATTTT. Its protein is CASSMGQAFIVADTQYF.

This sequence joins TRBV7-9 and TRBJ2-1; D is uncertain. CDR3 length: 12 amino acids. Germline V gives CDR1 SEHNR, CDR2 FQNEAQ (reference sequence). The V gene lost 5 bases and the J gene lost 6 bases, with 8 bases spanning the gap. CDR3 loop: CASSQTGNEQFF. CDR3 coding DNA: TGTGCCAGCAGCCAAACGGGCAATGAGCAGTTCTTC.

The chain links TRBV7-9 to TRBJ2-5; D possibly corresponds to TRBD2 (5 bases). V was clipped by 6 bases and J by 5 bases, with 10 bases between them. The germline V gene has CDR1 SEHNR and CDR2 FQNEAQ (reference sequence). This CDR3 has 12 amino acids. CDR3 nucleotide sequence: TGTGCCAGCAGTCGACCGGGGGAGACCCAGTACTTC. Protein: CASSRPGETQYF. Full variable domain (rest looked up from reference TRBV7-9 and TRBJ2-5): DTGVSQNPRHKITKRGQNVTFRCDPISEHNRLYWYRQTLGQGPEFLTYFQNEAQLEKSRLLSDRFSAERPKGSFSTLEIQRTEQGDSAMYLCASSRPGETQYFGPGTRLLVL.

The chain employs TRBV4-1 and TRBJ1-2; a weak D match, TRBD1 (5 bases). The germline CDR1 and CDR2 sequences are MGHRA and YSYEKL. The CDR3 has 16 amino acids. The V end lost 0 bases, the J end lost 0 bases, and 11 bases lay between the germline ends. The chain's CDR3 is CASSQDQGAPNYGYTF. In DNA, the CDR3 is TGCGCCAGCAGCCAAGATCAAGGGGCCCCTAACTATGGCTACACCTTC.

The J gene is TRBJ2-2, the V gene TRBV5-1; D possibly corresponds to TRBD2 (6 bases). Trimming left V 4 bases short and J 1 base short, with 11 bases between. The germline gives CDR1 SGHRS, CDR2 YFSETQ. This CDR3 is built from 15 residues. CDR3 nucleotide sequence: TGCGCCAGCAGCCCTGGGGGGTTGAACACCGGGGAGCTGTTTTTT. This codes for CASSPGGLNTGELFF.

The rearrangement links TRBV19 to TRBJ2-7; D gene unclear. Trimming left V 3 bases short and J 4 bases short, with 7 bases between. CDR3 size: 12 residues. Germline V gene data show CDR1 as LNHDA and CDR2 as SQIVND (reference sequence). Here the CDR3 reads CASSIGVYEQYF. DNA for the CDR3: TGTGCCAGTAGTATCGGAGTTTACGAGCAGTACTTC.

This chain uses TRBV5-1 with TRBJ1-1, with TRBD1 matching 11 bases. V was pared by 4 bases and J by 0 bases, with 5 bases of the junction left unmatched. This CDR3 spans 16 amino acids. The germline V gene has CDR1 SGHRS and CDR2 YFSETQ. The chain's CDR3 is CASSPGQGAMNTEAFF. CDR3 in DNA: TGCGCCAGCAGCCCAGGACAGGGGGCTATGAACACTGAAGCTTTCTTT.

The rearrangement uses TRBV19 and TRBJ1-5; 9 bases map to TRBD1. This CDR3 contains 17 residues. CDR1 and CDR2 from the germline V gene are LNHDA and SQIVND (reference sequence). V lost 2 bases, J lost 2 bases, and 7 bases stayed unmatched. The CDR3 reads CASSIYLGTGRNQPQHF. DNA for the CDR3: TGTGCCAGTAGTATATATTTAGGGACAGGGCGCAATCAGCCCCAGCATTTT.

This clone was counted a single time. The chain has TRBV11-3 and TRBJ2-1, with TRBD1 as a possible D gene (5 bases). The CDR3 sequence is 13 residues long. The germline CDR1 and CDR2 sequences are SGHNT and YENEEA. The V end lost 1 base, the J end lost 9 bases, and 10 bases lay between the germline ends. The CDR3 coding sequence is TGTGCCAGCAGCTTAGGGTTGGGGCGTGAGCAGTTCTTC. Encoded protein: CASSLGLGREQFF.

V gene TRBV5-1 combines with J gene TRBJ2-7, with 11 bases matching TRBD1. The CDR3 totals 15 residues. V lost 4 bases, J lost 1 base, and 4 bases stayed unmatched. Per the germline V gene, CDR1 is SGHRS and CDR2 is YFSETQ. The CDR3 DNA reads as TGCGCCAGCAGCGACAGGGACAGGGGGTCCTACGAGCAGTACTTC. It translates to CASSDRDRGSYEQYF.